What follows are 20 T cell receptor beta chains derived from one specimen sequenced in a study of memory CD8 T cells in hepatitis C reinfection. Produced via immunoSEQ multiplex PCR; TCRdb's table is partial and in-frame only. The sample holds about 4,800 clones, roughly 90% seen once. The time point denotes: late/post reinfection, 12 to 24 weeks after detection. TCR sequencing was done directly ex vivo on sorted cells, without expansion in vitro. The sample was naive CD8+ T cells sorted from blood. The receptor source for this set is a man aged 50-59 years with hepatitis C virus infection.

The V call is TRBV9, the J call TRBJ2-7; D unclear. Germline CDR1 SGDLS, CDR2 YYNGEE. The V end was cut by 0 bases, the J end by 4 bases, with 11 bases between. This CDR3 is built from 14 residues. In nucleotides, the CDR3 is TGTGCCAGCAGCGTAGGTCAGTACAAGTACGAGCAGTACTTC. It yields the protein CASSVGQYKYEQYF.

This rearrangement joins TRBV10-2 to TRBJ2-7, with D possibly matching TRBD2 (6 bases). Germline assignment: CDR1 WSHSY and CDR2 SAAADI. This CDR3 has 12 residues. Trimming removed 10 bases at V and 0 bases at J, with 10 bases between. The CDR3 DNA sequence: TGCGCCACCGGGGACTCCTCCTACGAGCAGTACTTC. It encodes CATGDSSYEQYF.

The V and J genes are TRBV10-3 and TRBJ2-1; TRBD2 is a possible D gene (5 bases). The CDR3 has 16 residues. The V end lost 5 bases, the J end lost 5 bases, and 19 bases lay between the germline ends. The germline V gene encodes CDR1 ENHRY and CDR2 SYGVKD. In nucleotides, the CDR3 is TGTGCCATCAGTCCCGTGGCTAGCCAACTTCACAATGAGCAGTTCTTC. Amino acids: CAISPVASQLHNEQFF.

The chain has TRBV28 and TRBJ2-1; 11 nucleotides agree with TRBD2. This CDR3 is 14 amino acids long. The V gene's germline CDR1 is MDHEN and CDR2 SYDVKM. Trimming at V came to 5 bases and at J to 5 bases, leaving 2 bases not matched to a gene. CDR3 residues: CASSPGLADNEQFF. Written as DNA, the CDR3 is TGTGCCAGCAGTCCGGGACTAGCGGACAATGAGCAGTTCTTC.

The chain links TRBV27 to TRBJ2-3; D remains unclear. The CDR3 has 12 amino acids. Germline assignment: CDR1 MNHEY and CDR2 SMNVEV (reference sequence). V lost 3 bases and J 7 bases, leaving 8 bases between the germline ends. This CDR3 is CASSFPGNTQYF. CDR3 nucleotide sequence: TGTGCCAGCAGTTTCCCGGGTAATACGCAGTATTTT.

V gene TRBV9 combines with J gene TRBJ2-1, with D unclear. V lost 3 bases and J 3 bases, leaving 16 bases between the germline ends. The CDR3 has 16 residues. The germline CDR1 and CDR2 sequences are SGDLS and YYNGEE. In DNA, the CDR3 is TGTGCCAGCAGCGACTCCCAGAGCGAGTACTACAATGAGCAGTTCTTC. Translated: CASSDSQSEYYNEQFF.

The chain has TRBV11-3 and TRBJ2-5, with a weak D call TRBD2 (6 bases). Germline assignment: CDR1 SGHNT and CDR2 YENEEA. The CDR3 has 15 residues. V dropped 4 bases and J dropped 1 base, with 13 bases sitting between them. CDR3 sequence: CASSSGGGIQETQYF. The CDR3 nucleotides read TGTGCCAGCAGCTCTGGGGGAGGCATCCAAGAGACCCAGTACTTC.

This chain connects TRBV11-2 to TRBJ2-7, with a possible D match to TRBD2 (5 bases). In germline, CDR1 is SGHAT, CDR2 FQNNGV. This CDR3 is built from 14 residues. The ends were cut back, 1 base at V and 0 bases at J, with 7 bases in the middle. As DNA, the CDR3 is TGTGCCAGCAGCTTAGCGGGAAGCTCCTACGAGCAGTACTTC. This codes for CASSLAGSSYEQYF. Full variable domain (missing parts from reference TRBV11-2 and TRBJ2-7): EAGVAQSPRYKIIEKRQSVAFWCNPISGHATLYWYQQILGQGPKLLIQFQNNGVVDDSQLPKDRFSAERLKGVDSTLKIQPAKLEDSAVYLCASSLAGSSYEQYFGPGTRLTVT.

The rearrangement uses TRBV6-5 and TRBJ2-7; 9 bases are a match to TRBD1. Trimming removed 6 bases from V and 0 bases from J; junction bases left unmatched: 6. CDR1 and CDR2 (germline): MNHEY, SVGAGI. The CDR3 consists of 15 residues. The CDR3 protein is CASRTGTGRSYEQYF. Written as DNA, the CDR3 is TGTGCCAGCAGAACCGGGACAGGGCGCTCCTACGAGCAGTACTTC.

The J gene is TRBJ2-4, the V gene TRBV19, with 7 positions matching TRBD1. The germline gives CDR1 LNHDA, CDR2 SQIVND (reference sequence). The J segment lost 4 bases and the V segment lost 3 bases, leaving 3 bases of the junction unmatched. This CDR3 contains 14 residues. The CDR3 sequence: CASSMTGMKNIQYF. CDR3 sequence (DNA): TGTGCCAGTAGTATGACAGGGATGAAAAACATTCAGTACTTC.

The chain recombines TRBV7-2 with TRBJ2-7, with D perhaps matching TRBD1 (6 bases). The CDR3 totals 14 residues. Germline CDR1 reads SGHTA; CDR2 reads FQGNSA. Trimming took off 5 bases at V and 1 base at J, with 12 bases between the two ends. CDR3 DNA sequence: TGTGCCAGCAGCCTAAGCAGGGGATCCTACGAGCAGTACTTC. Its protein product is CASSLSRGSYEQYF. Combining the CDR3 with reference TRBV7-2 and TRBJ2-7 gives the whole variable domain GAGVSQSPSNKVTEKGKDVELRCDPISGHTALYWYRQSLGQGLEFLIYFQGNSAPDKSGLPSDRFSAERTGGSVSTLTIQRTQQEDSAVYLCASSLSRGSYEQYFGPGTRLTVT.

This CDR3 is CASQWTGHSYEQYF. The CDR3 nucleotides read TGTGCCAGCCAATGGACAGGGCACTCCTACGAGCAGTACTTC. The rearrangement links TRBV28 to TRBJ2-7, with 8 bases matching TRBD1. V was clipped by 8 bases and J by 0 bases; unmatched bases: 6. This CDR3 region has 14 residues. Germline V lookup: CDR1 MDHEN, CDR2 SYDVKM. Complete variable domain (other parts from reference TRBV28 and TRBJ2-7): DVKVTQSSRYLVKRTGEKVFLECVQDMDHENMFWYRQDPGLGLRLIYFSYDVKMKEKGDIPEGYSVSREKKERFSLILESASTNQTSMYLCASQWTGHSYEQYFGPGTRLTVT.

V and J are TRBV18 and TRBJ1-2, with 8 bases matching TRBD1. V lost 8 bases to trimming and J lost 5 bases; unmatched junction nucleotides: 7. Germline V gives CDR1 KGHSH, CDR2 LQKENI. This CDR3 has 13 residues. Written as DNA, the CDR3 is TGTGCCAGCCTACAGGGGGAAATGTATGGCTACACCTTC. Encoded protein: CASLQGEMYGYTF.

V and J are TRBV5-1 and TRBJ2-1, with D perhaps matching TRBD1 (5 bases). The germline V gene has CDR1 SGHRS and CDR2 YFSETQ. V lost 0 bases to trimming and J lost 5 bases, with 9 bases between them. The CDR3 loop spans 14 amino acids. The CDR3 nucleotides are TGCGCCAGCAGCTTGGTCAGGGCGGACAATGAGCAGTTCTTC. Its translation is CASSLVRADNEQFF.

The CDR3 spells CASSFLEARTDTQYF. For the CDR3, the DNA is TGTGCCAGCAGTTTTTTGGAGGCCCGCACAGATACGCAGTATTTT. J is TRBJ2-3 and V is TRBV28; D is possibly TRBD2 (5 bases). V lost 3 bases and J lost 1, with 11 bases in between. This CDR3 is 15 amino acids long. Germline CDR1 reads MDHEN; CDR2 reads SYDVKM. Full variable domain (rest looked up from reference TRBV28 and TRBJ2-3): DVKVTQSSRYLVKRTGEKVFLECVQDMDHENMFWYRQDPGLGLRLIYFSYDVKMKEKGDIPEGYSVSREKKERFSLILESASTNQTSMYLCASSFLEARTDTQYFGPGTRLTVL.

The chain couples TRBV28 to TRBJ1-2; D remains ambiguous. V was clipped by 3 bases and J by 10 bases, with 12 bases between them. CDR3 length: 12 amino acids. Germline values: CDR1 MDHEN, CDR2 SYDVKM. CDR3 sequence reads: CASSFGVSDYTF. CDR3 bases: TGTGCCAGCAGTTTCGGGGTGTCCGACTACACCTTC.

The chain couples TRBV27 to TRBJ1-2, with 11 positions matching TRBD1. V dropped 4 bases and J dropped 8; count of bases not matched to a gene: 3. The germline V gene encodes CDR1 MNHEY and CDR2 SMNVEV (reference sequence). The CDR3 totals 13 residues. The CDR3 is CASSYGQGAGYTF. CDR3 DNA: TGTGCCAGCAGTTACGGACAGGGGGCAGGCTACACCTTC.

The chain links TRBV9 to TRBJ2-6; D gene ambiguous. V lost 7 bases, J lost 4 bases, and 12 bases lay in between. Germline CDR1 reads SGDLS; CDR2 reads YYNGEE. The CDR3 sequence is 14 residues long. Here the CDR3 reads CASGDGFGANVLTF. CDR3 nucleotides: TGTGCCAGCGGAGACGGCTTCGGGGCCAACGTCCTGACTTTC.

In this sample, this clone turned up once. J is TRBJ2-1 and V is TRBV18; D is perhaps TRBD2 (6 bases). Germline values: CDR1 KGHSH, CDR2 LQKENI. There are 13 residues in the CDR3. The germline V and J ends were trimmed by 5 bases and 6 bases, with 11 bases remaining between them. The CDR3, as DNA: TGTGCCAGCTCATCCGGGACTCTCAATGAGCAGTTCTTC. Protein sequence: CASSSGTLNEQFF. The whole variable domain, filled in from reference TRBV18 and TRBJ2-1, reads NAGVMQNPRHLVRRRGQEARLRCSPMKGHSHVYWYRQLPEEGLKFMVYLQKENIIDESGMPKERFSAEFPKEGPSILRIQQVVRGDSAAYFCASSSGTLNEQFFGPGTRLTVL.

The J gene is TRBJ2-7, the V gene TRBV11-3; D is undetermined. This CDR3 region has 15 residues. Trimming took off 0 bases at V and 7 bases at J, with 16 bases between the two ends. Per germline, CDR1 SGHNT and CDR2 YENEEA. The CDR3 reads CASSLDFAALGEQYF. CDR3 nucleotides: TGTGCCAGCAGCTTAGATTTCGCGGCCCTGGGTGAGCAGTACTTC.